This TCR beta chain was obtained from a study of technical replicates of blood from a few donors. Profiling relied on immunoSEQ multiplex PCR, and the TCRdb table lists in-frame clones only, not all of them. The data show about 80,000 clones, more than 85% seen once. The CDR3 consists of 15 residues. The specimen sequenced was T cells isolated from PBMCs. The J gene is TRBJ2-5, the V gene TRBV21-1; the tabulated D call, TRBD1, remains unverified against the DNA. TRBV21-1 represents a pseudogene. The sequence came from a human donor in good health. The CDR3, as DNA: TGTGCCAGCAGCAAAGGAAGCCTCAGGGGGGAGACCCAGTACTTC. Amino acids: CASSKGSLRGETQYF.